The 30 T cell receptor beta chains below were found in one sample sequenced in a study of blood T cells in healthy people across ages. Together with a sample-barcoded 5' primer, a J-beta primer mix was included in a second PCR lasting roughly 6 to 12 cycles. TCRdb fed the 5' RACE reads into MiXCR, producing one record per CDR3 protein. In the table there are around 710,000 distinct CDR3 sequences, roughly 44% of which are singletons. Sample: blood. The receptors originated from an older woman in good health.

The chain joins TRBV10-3 to TRBJ1-1; no clear D. Trimming stripped 6 bases from V and 4 bases from J, with 15 bases between. Germline loops: CDR1 ENHRY, CDR2 SYGVKD. The CDR3 sequence is 14 residues long. The CDR3 nucleotides are TGTGCCATCAGGCAGGAGGTCCGGACCACTGAAGCTTTCTTT. Encoded protein: CAIRQEVRTTEAFF.

The chain couples TRBV7-6 to TRBJ2-7; the match to TRBD1 covers 7 bases. The V segment lost 2 bases and the J segment 5 bases; nucleotides outside the gene matches: 3. Germline V gives CDR1 SGHVS, CDR2 FNYEAQ. There are 13 residues in the CDR3. For the CDR3, the DNA is TGTGCCAGCAGCTTAAGAGGACAGGACGAGCAGTACTTC. This gives the protein CASSLRGQDEQYF.

This rearrangement joins TRBV5-5 to TRBJ2-1; TRBD1 matches at 9 bases. V gave up 2 bases and J gave up 8 bases; unmatched junction bases: 8. CDR1 is SGHKS, CDR2 YYEKEE, per germline (reference sequence). The length of the CDR3 is 15 residues. The CDR3 nucleotides read TGTGCCAGCAGCTTTCGGGACAGGGTTCGGGATGAGCAGTTCTTC. This codes for CASSFRDRVRDEQFF.

The V and J genes are TRBV3-1 and TRBJ2-5; TRBD1 or TRBD2 may be the D gene (6 bases each). V was cut by 4 bases and J by 11 bases, with 20 bases left in between. The CDR3 length is 14 residues. Germline V gives CDR1 LGHDT, CDR2 YNNKEL (reference sequence). In DNA form, the CDR3 reads TGTGCCAGCAGCCCACCTAGGGGGGTCAATGAGCAGTACTTC. This gives the protein CASSPPRGVNEQYF.

V and J are TRBV29-1 and TRBJ2-2; no firm D call. The V end lost 4 bases, the J end lost 2 bases, and 8 bases lay between the germline ends. Germline CDR1 and CDR2: SQVTM and ANQGSEA. The CDR3 runs 13 residues. CDR3 region: CSVGSSNTGELFF. In nucleotides, the CDR3 is TGCAGCGTTGGAAGTAGTAACACCGGGGAGCTGTTTTTT.

The rearrangement links TRBV15 to TRBJ1-2, with TRBD1 identical over 9 bases. This CDR3 is 15 amino acids long. Losses at the gene ends were 1 base for V and 7 bases for J; bases not matched to a gene: 7. The germline V gene encodes CDR1 LNHNV and CDR2 YYDKDF (reference sequence). The CDR3 region has the DNA TGTGCCACCAGCAGAGGAAGGGACAGGGTCGGTGGCTACACCTTC. Protein: CATSRGRDRVGGYTF.

This clonotype has a handful of counts. The genes are TRBV6-1 and TRBJ2-7; D perhaps matches TRBD1 (5 bases). Germline values: CDR1 MNHNS, CDR2 SASEGT. CDR3 size: 12 residues. Deletions cut 3 bases from V and 3 bases from J, with 6 bases between. The CDR3 bases are TGTGCCAGCAGTGACGACAGCTACGAGCAGTACTTC. This encodes CASSDDSYEQYF.

The chain combines TRBV20-1 with TRBJ2-4, with 7 positions matching TRBD2. The CDR3 spans 14 residues. Germline V lookup: CDR1 DFQATT, CDR2 SNEGSKA (reference sequence). J was trimmed by 13 bases and V by 5 bases; bases with no gene match: 17. In DNA, the CDR3 is TGCAGTGCTGAATTCAGCGGGGCCCGAGGGGAGCAGTACTTC. This gives the protein CSAEFSGARGEQYF.

This chain links TRBV12-3 or TRBV12-4 with TRBJ2-5; the D gene is possibly TRBD2 (6 bases). The CDR3 has 16 residues. V was shortened by 6 bases and J by 4 bases, with 21 bases between the two germline ends. The CDR3 is CASSRDSPAMIETQYF. The CDR3 region has the DNA TGTGCCAGCAGCCGGGACTCGCCCGCGATGATAGAGACCCAGTACTTC.

This clonotype has a handful of counts. J is TRBJ2-7 and V is TRBV5-1; the D gene is possibly TRBD1 (6 bases). V lost 0 bases and J 5 bases, leaving 12 bases between the germline ends. Germline CDR1 is SGHRS and CDR2 is YFSETQ. The CDR3 contains 14 residues. The CDR3 here is CASSLGTGRNEQYF. The CDR3 region has the DNA TGCGCCAGCAGCTTGGGAACAGGGCGGAACGAGCAGTACTTC.

The genes are TRBV7-2 and TRBJ1-5, with D possibly matching TRBD1 (5 bases). V was clipped by 1 base and J by 7 bases, with 14 bases between them. Germline V CDR1 and CDR2: SGHTA, FQGNSA. The CDR3 has 15 amino acids. The CDR3 nucleotides are TGTGCCAGCAGCTTAGTTTGGGGGGGAGCACAGCCCCAGCATTTT. Protein: CASSLVWGGAQPQHF.

The chain couples TRBV18 to TRBJ2-5, with 9 bases matching TRBD1. Trimming took 5 bases from V and 6 from J; bases not matched to a gene: 7. The CDR3 is 14 residues long. Germline V CDR1 and CDR2: KGHSH, LQKENI. The CDR3: CASSTGQGRKTQYF. The CDR3 DNA reads TGTGCCAGCTCAACCGGACAGGGGAGGAAGACCCAGTACTTC.

This clonotype was recorded a few times. This chain links TRBV7-3 with TRBJ2-7; 9 nucleotides agree with TRBD2. The CDR3 is made up of 15 amino acids. Germline trimming cut 6 bases from V and 4 bases from J; bases unmatched to any gene: 10. CDR1 and CDR2 (germline): SGHTA, FQGTGA. The CDR3 sequence is CASSLSGGKTYEQYF. CDR3 nucleotides: TGTGCCAGCAGTTTGAGCGGGGGGAAAACATACGAGCAGTACTTC.

The rearrangement joins TRBV12-3 or TRBV12-4 to TRBJ1-5; possible D gene TRBD1, 6 bases. The V and J ends lost 1 base and 4 bases respectively, with 8 bases between them. The CDR3 totals 14 residues. The CDR3 loop is CASSLGGLNQPQHF. The CDR3 DNA reads TGTGCCAGCAGTTTAGGGGGGCTGAATCAGCCCCAGCATTTT.

There are many counts of this clonotype. CDR3 DNA: TGTGCCAGCAGCTTAGCGCCATCGCTAGCGGGGAGGTACGAGCAGTACTTC. Its protein is CASSLAPSLAGRYEQYF. The V and J genes are TRBV7-9 and TRBJ2-7, with TRBD2 matching over 9 bases. Trimming at V came to 0 bases and at J to 4 bases, leaving 10 bases not matched to a gene. The CDR3 spans 17 residues. Germline CDR1 SEHNR, CDR2 FQNEAQ (reference sequence).

The gene calls are TRBV9 and TRBJ2-1; TRBD2 matches at 9 bases. The CDR3 runs 15 residues. CDR1 SGDLS and CDR2 YYNGEE come from the germline V gene. V was clipped by 2 bases and J by 6 bases; unmatched bases: 6. The CDR3 region is CASSVGSGSFNEQFF. CDR3 nucleotide sequence: TGTGCCAGCAGCGTCGGTAGCGGGAGTTTCAATGAGCAGTTCTTC.

This clonotype was seen more than once but under ten times. The chain recombines TRBV7-9 with TRBJ1-1; 9 nucleotides align to TRBD1. This CDR3 contains 14 residues. Germline assignment: CDR1 SEHNR and CDR2 FQNEAQ (reference sequence). The trim removed 5 bases at V and 3 bases at J, leaving 4 bases unmatched. For the CDR3, the DNA is TGTGCCAGCAGCGTGGGACAGGGATACACTGAAGCTTTCTTT. Protein: CASSVGQGYTEAFF.

The gene calls are TRBV6-5 and TRBJ2-3, with 11 bases fitting TRBD2. CDR3 length: 18 amino acids. Germline assignment: CDR1 MNHEY and CDR2 SVGAGI. J gave up 0 bases and V 2 bases, and 7 bases lay outside the gene matches. The CDR3 region is CASSYSTSGRKSTDTQYF. In DNA form, the CDR3 reads TGTGCCAGCAGTTACAGCACTAGCGGGAGAAAAAGCACAGATACGCAGTATTTT.

The chain employs TRBV7-2 and TRBJ1-2; 7 nucleotides match TRBD1. Trimming at V came to 5 bases and at J to 7 bases, leaving 13 bases not matched to a gene. In germline, CDR1 is SGHTA, CDR2 FQGNSA. The CDR3 is 15 residues long. This CDR3 reads CASSGEGTVGTGYTF. The CDR3 DNA is TGTGCCAGCAGCGGAGAAGGGACAGTCGGAACTGGCTACACCTTC.

This clonotype was picked up one time. A much bigger clone sits one base away, suggesting this may be a read error. This chain connects TRBV15 to TRBJ2-3, with unresolved D. This CDR3 region has 13 residues. CDR1 is LNHNV, CDR2 YYDKDF, per germline (reference sequence). The CDR3 region has the DNA TGTGCCACCAGCAGAGATAACACAGATACGCGGTATTTT. Protein: CATSRDNTDTRYF.

The chain has TRBV7-2 and TRBJ2-5, with 7 bases matching TRBD2. The CDR3 spans 15 residues. V was pared by 7 bases and J by 3 bases, with 11 bases of the junction left unmatched. Germline values: CDR1 SGHTA, CDR2 FQGNSA. The chain's CDR3 is CASKREWGGEETQYF. The CDR3 DNA is TGTGCCAGCAAACGTGAATGGGGGGGGGAAGAGACCCAGTACTTC. Filled out from reference TRBV7-2 and TRBJ2-5, the complete variable domain reads GAGVSQSPSNKVTEKGKDVELRCDPISGHTALYWYRQSLGQGLEFLIYFQGNSAPDKSGLPSDRFSAERTGGSVSTLTIQRTQQEDSAVYLCASKREWGGEETQYFGPGTRLLVL.

V and J are TRBV20-1 and TRBJ1-2, with D maybe TRBD1 (5 bases). The CDR3 spans 14 residues. V was cut by 4 bases and J by 3 bases, with 15 bases left in between. Germline loops: CDR1 DFQATT, CDR2 SNEGSKA (reference sequence). As DNA, the CDR3 is TGCAGTGCTATAGGGAGGGGAAGGGACTATGGCTACACCTTC. Its protein product is CSAIGRGRDYGYTF.

This chain uses TRBV20-1 with TRBJ1-3; D gene ambiguous. Per the germline V gene, CDR1 is DFQATT and CDR2 is SNEGSKA (reference sequence). The V gene lost 3 bases and the J gene lost 0 bases, with 12 bases spanning the gap. The CDR3 runs 15 residues. CDR3 coding DNA: TGCAGTGCTAGCGCAAACAGACTCTCTGGAAACACCATATATTTT. It yields the protein CSASANRLSGNTIYF.

This clonotype has more than one count but fewer than ten. V is TRBV4-2 and J is TRBJ1-1; D not certain. Germline CDR1 LGHNA, CDR2 YNFKEQ. This CDR3 spans 13 amino acids. V lost 4 bases, J lost 4 bases, and 10 bases lay in between. Written as DNA, the CDR3 is TGTGCCAGCAGCCGAGAGGTTCGCACTGAAGCTTTCTTT. Its protein product is CASSREVRTEAFF.

The gene calls are TRBV10-1 and TRBJ2-1, with D perhaps TRBD1 (5 bases). V was clipped by 8 bases and J by 9 bases, with 5 bases between them. The CDR3 consists of 9 residues. Germline CDR1 WNHNN, CDR2 SYGVQD (reference sequence). CDR3 loop: CASQGEQFF. DNA of the CDR3: TGCGCCAGCCAGGGTGAGCAGTTCTTC.

Here the CDR3 DNA reads TGTGCCATCAGTCTAGGGCAAGAGACCCAGTACTTC. Protein: CAISLGQETQYF. This sequence joins TRBV10-3 and TRBJ2-5; D is uncertain. This CDR3 spans 12 amino acids. CDR1 and CDR2 (germline): ENHRY, SYGVKD. V was shortened by 5 bases and J by 2 bases, with 6 bases between the two germline ends.

This clonotype was counted a few times. This chain uses TRBV7-2 with TRBJ1-2; D call uncertain. Looked up from germline, CDR1 is SGHTA and CDR2 is FQGNSA. This CDR3 is 13 amino acids long. Trimming took off 5 bases at V and 3 bases at J, with 10 bases between the two ends. The CDR3 nucleotides read TGTGCCAGCAGCCCCGGACCGTACTATGGCTACACCTTC. As protein: CASSPGPYYGYTF.

Points on this clonotype: Compared with germline, one end of the junction differs, possibly owing to a read error. CDR3 sequence: CANSKDGSSYNEQFF. The CDR3 DNA reads TGTGCCAACAGCAAGGACGGAAGCTCCTACAATGAGCAGTTCTTC. The genes are TRBV11-3 and TRBJ2-1; no firm D call. The CDR3 has 15 amino acids. Germline CDR1 SGHNT, CDR2 YENEEA.

The rearrangement uses TRBV7-8 and TRBJ2-2; a weak D match, TRBD2 (7 bases). Germline assignment: CDR1 SGHVS and CDR2 FQNEAQ. Trimming cost V 2 bases and J 4 bases, with 11 bases left between them. CDR3 size: 15 residues. The CDR3 here is CASSLRGAGTGELFF. The CDR3 coding sequence is TGTGCCAGCAGCTTACGGGGGGCCGGCACCGGGGAGCTGTTTTTT.

The chain uses TRBV10-1 and TRBJ2-3; D tentatively reads TRBD1 or TRBD2 (6 bases each). Germline V gene data show CDR1 as WNHNN and CDR2 as SYGVQD (reference sequence). The CDR3 consists of 14 residues. Trimming took off 6 bases at V and 2 bases at J, with 12 bases between the two ends. CDR3 bases: TGCGCCAGCAGCGGGGGCGGCCCCACAGATACGCAGTATTTT. It encodes CASSGGGPTDTQYF.